These T cell receptor beta chains were read from a single sample in a study of blood T cell repertoires in COVID-19. Only in-frame clones appear in the TCRdb table, and some are missing; sequencing was by immunoSEQ multiplex PCR. The table lists about 350,000 clones, under 95% of them singletons. The material sequenced was peripheral blood. The receptors derive from a woman younger than 30 who had recovered from COVID-19. The CDR3 runs from the conserved cysteine through the conserved F or W. Each record gives: clone size, V gene, J gene, D gene, CDR3 protein, CDR3 DNA. The D gene is left open where the match is weak. Not all rows give a size; the values are once, few, many and, for expanded clones, a class.

-	TRBV19	TRBJ2-1	TRBD2	CASKGLAEHNEQFF	TGTGCCAGTAAGGGCCTAGCGGAACACAATGAGCAGTTCTTC
-	TRBV5-1	TRBJ1-2	-	CASSLVAGDYYGYTF	TGCGCCAGCAGCTTGGTGGCAGGGGATTACTATGGCTACACCTTC
-	TRBV28	TRBJ2-3	TRBD2	CASRKREARDTQYF	TGTGCCAGCAGGAAGCGGGAGGCCCGCGATACGCAGTATTTT
-	TRBV6-5	TRBJ2-1	TRBD2	CASQEGLAGGDEQFF	TGTGCCAGCCAAGAAGGGCTAGCGGGAGGGGATGAGCAGTTCTTC
-	TRBV10-2	TRBJ1-1	TRBD1	CASTETGVEEAFF	TGCGCCAGCACGGAGACAGGGGTCGAGGAAGCTTTCTTT
-	TRBV21-1	TRBJ1-5	-	CATRTGGGNQPQHF	TGTGCCACCAGGACAGGGGGCGGCAATCAGCCCCAGCATTTT
-	TRBV5-6	TRBJ1-2	TRBD1	CASRLGQVGYTF	TGTGCCAGCAGGTTGGGACAGGTGGGCTACACCTTC
-	TRBV14	TRBJ2-1	TRBD2	CASSEKLWASGYNEQFF	TGTGCCAGCAGCGAGAAGTTGTGGGCTAGCGGCTACAATGAGCAGTTCTTC
-	TRBV5-1	TRBJ1-3	TRBD1	CASSLDRGEGSGNTIYF	TGCGCCAGCAGCTTGGACAGGGGTGAAGGCTCTGGAAACACCATATATTTT
-	TRBV11-2	TRBJ2-1	TRBD2	CASRGTSGSMSRFF	TGTGCCAGCAGAGGGACTAGCGGGAGTATGTCGAGGTTCTTC
-	TRBV6-6	TRBJ2-1	TRBD2	CASSPPRTSGTYNEQFF	TGTGCCAGCAGTCCCCCCCGGACTAGCGGGACCTACAATGAGCAGTTCTTC
-	TRBV5-1	TRBJ2-1	TRBD2	CASSQTSVGGNEQFF	TGCGCCAGCAGCCAAACTAGCGTGGGGGGCAATGAGCAGTTCTTC
-	TRBV28	TRBJ1-1	-	CASSLWGRGGNTEAFF	TGTGCCAGCAGTTTATGGGGACGGGGGGGGAACACTGAAGCTTTCTTT
once	TRBV21-1	TRBJ2-1	-	CASSRSRAVGRGSYNEQFF	-
-	TRBV18	TRBJ1-2	-	CASSGTGNYGYTF	TGTGCCAGCTCAGGCACAGGGAACTATGGCTACACCTTC
-	TRBV29-1	TRBJ1-5	TRBD1	CSVIQGPGQPQHF	TGCAGCGTTATACAGGGGCCCGGTCAGCCCCAGCATTTT
-	TRBV12-2	TRBJ1-2	-	CASRLVSMGSHYGYTF	TGTGCAAGTCGCTTAGTGTCTATGGGCAGTCACTATGGCTACACCTTC
-	TRBV6-5	TRBJ1-2	-	CASSLRQRAGGYTF	TGTGCCAGCAGCCTACGCCAGAGGGCGGGTGGCTACACCTTC
-	TRBV18	TRBJ2-1	-	CASSPGQPSYNEQFF	TGTGCCAGCTCACCCGGACAGCCCTCCTACAATGAGCAGTTCTTC
-	TRBV24-1	TRBJ1-2	TRBD1	CATSDTGTGVHYGYTF	TGTGCCACCAGTGATACCGGGACAGGGGTGCACTATGGCTACACCTTC
-	TRBV6-2/TRBV6-3	TRBJ2-5	TRBD2	CASSQTSRGETQYF	TGTGCCAGCAGTCAGACTAGCCGCGGGGAGACCCAGTACTTC
-	TRBV11-3	TRBJ2-4	TRBD1	CASSLEGTGQNIQYF	TGTGCCAGCAGCTTAGAGGGGACAGGGCAAAACATTCAGTACTTC
-	TRBV3-1/TRBV3-2	TRBJ2-2	TRBD1	CASSQMGQGSTGELFF	TGTGCCAGCAGCCAAATGGGACAGGGTTCGACCGGGGAGCTGTTTTTT
-	TRBV10-3	TRBJ1-2	-	CAISPEGGGYYGYTF	TGTGCCATCAGCCCGGAGGGCGGGGGCTACTATGGCTACACCTTC
-	TRBV15	TRBJ2-3	TRBD2	CATSRDVAGGEDTQYF	TGTGCCACCAGCAGAGACGTAGCGGGAGGCGAAGATACGCAGTATTTT
-	TRBV5-1	TRBJ1-5	-	CASSLASGAGQPQHF	TGCGCCAGCAGCTTGGCTTCGGGTGCGGGGCAGCCCCAGCATTTT
-	TRBV6-2/TRBV6-3	TRBJ1-5	-	CASSTRGVGDQPQHF	TGTGCCAGCAGCACCCGGGGTGTTGGCGATCAGCCCCAGCATTTT
-	TRBV6-5	TRBJ1-1	-	CASSYSGGSTEAFF	TGTGCCAGCAGTTACTCAGGGGGAAGCACTGAAGCTTTCTTT
-	TRBV19	TRBJ1-4	-	CASSRSFATNEKLFF	TGTGCCAGTAGTAGGAGTTTCGCAACTAATGAAAAACTGTTTTTT
-	TRBV19	TRBJ1-1	-	CASSIDSSGFRTEAFF	TGTGCCAGTAGTATAGATTCTTCAGGGTTTCGGACTGAAGCTTTCTTT
-	TRBV11-2	TRBJ2-1	TRBD1	CASSPPGTGSWGEQFF	TGTGCCAGCAGTCCCCCTGGGACAGGATCCTGGGGTGAGCAGTTCTTC
-	TRBV5-1	TRBJ2-2	-	CASSSLVAANTGELFF	TGCGCCAGCAGTTCGCTCGTGGCCGCGAACACCGGGGAGCTGTTTTTT
-	TRBV10-3	TRBJ2-3	-	CAISAGDTQYF	TGTGCCATCAGTGCCGGAGATACGCAGTATTTT
-	TRBV7-9	TRBJ1-1	-	CASSLSSPEAFF	TGTGCCAGCAGCTTGTCAAGCCCTGAAGCTTTCTTT
-	TRBV5-4	TRBJ1-1	-	CASSKPGLMNTEAFF	TGTGCCAGCAGCAAGCCTGGACTCATGAACACTGAAGCTTTCTTT
-	TRBV7-6	TRBJ2-1	TRBD2	CASNHHTGTSIDNEQFF	TGTGCCAGCAACCATCATACCGGGACTAGTATCGACAATGAGCAGTTCTTC
-	TRBV4-3	TRBJ1-1	-	CASSQDLEGVSTEAFF	TGCGCCAGCAGCCAAGATCTCGAGGGGGTAAGCACTGAAGCTTTCTTT
-	TRBV9	TRBJ1-2	-	CASSVDQGYYGYTF	TGTGCCAGCAGCGTAGATCAGGGGTACTATGGCTACACCTTC
-	TRBV5-1	TRBJ2-3	-	CASSPEAGPSTDTQYF	TGCGCCAGCAGCCCAGAGGCGGGGCCCAGCACAGATACGCAGTATTTT
-	TRBV4-1	TRBJ1-5	TRBD1	CASSRRTGGDQPQHF	TGCGCCAGCAGCCGACGGACAGGGGGAGATCAGCCCCAGCATTTT
-	TRBV5-1	TRBJ1-1	TRBD1	CASSPQGVGTEAFF	TGCGCCAGCAGCCCCCAGGGGGTAGGCACTGAAGCTTTCTTT
once	TRBV3-1/TRBV3-2	TRBJ2-2	-	CASSQDSYTGELFF	TGTGCCAGCAGCCAAGACTCTTACACCGGGGAGCTGTTTTTT
-	TRBV24-1	TRBJ1-2	TRBD1	CATSDPTGTGDRGDYGYTF	TGTGCCACCAGTGATCCCACCGGGACAGGCGACCGGGGGGACTATGGCTACACCTTC
-	TRBV2	TRBJ2-4	TRBD1	CAIRDSKNIQYF	TGTGCCATTCGGGACAGCAAAAACATTCAGTACTTC